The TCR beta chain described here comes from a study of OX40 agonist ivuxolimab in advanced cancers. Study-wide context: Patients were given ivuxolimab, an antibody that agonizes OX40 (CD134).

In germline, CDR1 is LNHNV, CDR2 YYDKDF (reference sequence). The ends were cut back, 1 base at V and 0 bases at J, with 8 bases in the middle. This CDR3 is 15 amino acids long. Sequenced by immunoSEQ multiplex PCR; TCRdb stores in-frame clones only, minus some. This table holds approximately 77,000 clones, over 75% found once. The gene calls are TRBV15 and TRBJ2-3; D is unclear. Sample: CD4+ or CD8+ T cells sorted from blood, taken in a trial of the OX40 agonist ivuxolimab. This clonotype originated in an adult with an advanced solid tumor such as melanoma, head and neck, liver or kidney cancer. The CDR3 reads CATSRGPLSTDTQYF. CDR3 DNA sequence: TGTGCCACCAGCAGAGGCCCCCTGAGCACAGATACGCAGTATTTT.